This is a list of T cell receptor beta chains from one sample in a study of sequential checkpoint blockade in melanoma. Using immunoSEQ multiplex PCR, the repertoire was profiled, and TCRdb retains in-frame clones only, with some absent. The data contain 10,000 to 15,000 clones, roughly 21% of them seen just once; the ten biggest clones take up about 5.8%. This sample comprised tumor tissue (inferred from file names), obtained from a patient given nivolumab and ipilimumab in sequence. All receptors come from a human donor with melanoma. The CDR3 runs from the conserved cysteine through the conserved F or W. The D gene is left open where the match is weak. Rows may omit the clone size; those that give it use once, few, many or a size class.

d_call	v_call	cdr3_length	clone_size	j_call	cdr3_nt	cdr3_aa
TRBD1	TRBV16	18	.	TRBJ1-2	TGTGCCAGCAGCCAAGAATCGGGAGGGGGCAGGCTGCAGGCTGGCTACACCTTC	CASSQESGGGRLQAGYTF
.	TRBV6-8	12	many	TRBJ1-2	TGTGCCAGCAGAAAAGAGGGATCCGGCTACACCTTC	CASRKEGSGYTF
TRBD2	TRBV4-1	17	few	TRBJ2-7	TGCGCCAGCAGCCAAGAGGTTGCGGGAGTATTCTCCTACGAGCAGTACTTC	CASSQEVAGVFSYEQYF
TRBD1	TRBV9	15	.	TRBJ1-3	TGTGCCAGCAGCTCGATGACAGGGAACGGAAACACCATATATTTT	CASSSMTGNGNTIYF
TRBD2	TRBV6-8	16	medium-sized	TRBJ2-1	TGTGCCAGCAGTGACTCCCCACTAGCGACCCACAATGAGCAGTTCTTC	CASSDSPLATHNEQFF
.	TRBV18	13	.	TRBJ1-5	TGTGCCAGCTCACCACAGTACGAGCAGCCCCAGCATTTT	CASSPQYEQPQHF
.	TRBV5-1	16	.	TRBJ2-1	TGCGCCAGCAGCCCAGGGCTAGCAAGCTCCTACAATGAGCAGTTCTTC	CASSPGLASSYNEQFF
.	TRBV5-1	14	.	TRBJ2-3	TGCGCCAGCAGCGGCGGCGGGATCACAGATACGCAGTATTTT	CASSGGGITDTQYF
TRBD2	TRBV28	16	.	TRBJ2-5	TGTGCCAGCAGTTCCGCGGGGGCGGGGGGGAAAGAGACCCAGTACTTC	CASSSAGAGGKETQYF
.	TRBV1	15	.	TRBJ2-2	TGCGCCAGCAGCCTAGGACAAATCAACACCGGGGAGCTGTTTTTT	CASSLGQINTGELFF
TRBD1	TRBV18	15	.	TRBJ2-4	TGTGCCAGCAGCACAGGGGGCTCTTTTATGAACATTCAGTACTTC	CASSTGGSFMNIQYF
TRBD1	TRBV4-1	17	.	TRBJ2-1	TGCGCCAGCAGCCAAGGTTACGGGACAGGGGGCTTAAATGAGCAGTTCTTC	CASSQGYGTGGLNEQFF
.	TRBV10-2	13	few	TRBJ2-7	TGCGCCAGCAGTCATCCCGGGACCCACGAGCAGTACTTC	CASSHPGTHEQYF
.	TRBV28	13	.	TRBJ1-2	TGTGCCAGCAGTTTGGGTCCAAACTATGGCTACACCTTC	CASSLGPNYGYTF
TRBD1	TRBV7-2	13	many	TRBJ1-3	TGTGCCAGCAGCTCACAGGGGGCCAACACCATATATTTT	CASSSQGANTIYF
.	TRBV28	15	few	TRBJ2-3	TGTGCCAGCAGTTTTAGGGGCGGCAACACAGATACGCAGTATTTT	CASSFRGGNTDTQYF
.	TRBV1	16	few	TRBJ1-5	TGCGCCAGCAGCCAAGAAGGAGGCAGGGTAGGACAGCCCCAGCATTTT	CASSQEGGRVGQPQHF
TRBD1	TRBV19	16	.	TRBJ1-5	TGTGCCAGTAGTTCGGACAGGTCATGGAGCAATCAGCCCCAGCATTTT	CASSSDRSWSNQPQHF